This T cell receptor (beta chain) was sequenced during a study of post-analysis software for immune sequencing data. Overall study findings and caveats: A few TRBV segments appeared more often in patients than in controls, and TRBV5-6, TRBV5-1 and TRBV20-1 were among these.

Remarks on this clonotype: Its target is unknown.

Prepared libraries of TCR beta cDNA carried unique molecular identifiers. Each CDR3 protein is one row after TCRdb ran MiXCR on the PCR reads. The sample includes approximately 770,000 distinct CDR3 sequences, 46% of them seen just once. From germline, CDR1 is LGHDT and CDR2 YNNKEL (reference sequence). The CDR3 is 13 amino acids. Trimming stripped 1 base from V and 9 bases from J, with 10 bases between. V is TRBV3-1 and J is TRBJ2-1; D not resolved. Sequences were obtained from blood. This clonotype originated in a girl aged 5-17 years with multiple sclerosis. Here the CDR3 DNA reads TGTGCCAGCAGCCAAGTAGCCCGATTTGAGCAGTTCTTC. Protein: CASSQVARFEQFF.